The sequence of this T cell receptor (beta chain) was determined in a study of cytomegalovirus exposure and HLA in healthy donors. This clone came up a few times. Its antigen is unknown. Study outcomes and limitations: Cytomegalovirus-associated TCR beta chains were listed, numbering 164.

Assay used: immunoSEQ multiplex PCR; TCRdb lists only in-frame clones, some missing. The table has 150,000 to 200,000 clones, about four fifths seen once. Per germline, CDR1 LNHDA and CDR2 SQIVND (reference sequence). CDR3 length equals 15 residues. The ends lost 1 base at V and 0 bases at J; junction bases unmatched: 0. The rearrangement uses TRBV19 and TRBJ2-1; 7 bases are a match to TRBD2. The sequenced sample was PBMCs. The TCR comes from a young man in good health and CMV-seropositive. The CDR3 is CASSIAGGSYNEQFF. CDR3 nucleotide sequence: TGTGCCAGTAGTATAGCGGGGGGCTCCTACAATGAGCAGTTCTTC.